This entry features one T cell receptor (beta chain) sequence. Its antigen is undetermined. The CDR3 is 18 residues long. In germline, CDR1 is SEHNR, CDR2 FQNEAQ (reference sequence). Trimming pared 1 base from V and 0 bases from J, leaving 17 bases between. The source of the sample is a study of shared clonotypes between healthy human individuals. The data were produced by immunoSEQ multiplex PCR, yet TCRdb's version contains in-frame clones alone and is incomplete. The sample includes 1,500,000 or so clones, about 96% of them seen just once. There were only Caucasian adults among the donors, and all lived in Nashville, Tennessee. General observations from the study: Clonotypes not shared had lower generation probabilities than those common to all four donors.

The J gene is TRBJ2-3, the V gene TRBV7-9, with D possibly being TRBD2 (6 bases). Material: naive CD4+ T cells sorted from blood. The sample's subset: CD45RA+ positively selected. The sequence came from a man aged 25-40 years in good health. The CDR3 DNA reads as TGTGCCAGCAGCTTAGTTCTCTCGGGAGTTACTAGCACAGATACGCAGTATTTT. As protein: CASSLVLSGVTSTDTQYF.